This TCR beta chain appears in the sequencing data of a study of cytomegalovirus exposure and HLA in healthy donors. Use of 60 Vbeta and 13 Jbeta primers characterized the PCR. Produced via immunoSEQ multiplex PCR; TCRdb's table is partial and in-frame only. Of roughly 120,000 clones in the sample, 80% were seen once. CDR1 and CDR2 from the germline V gene are GTSNPN and SVGIG (reference sequence). Trimming shortened V by 1 base and J by 4 bases, and 14 bases separated the two germline ends. This CDR3 comprises 15 residues. The sequenced sample was PBMCs. This chain uses TRBV30 with TRBJ1-3; D may be TRBD1 (5 bases). This TCR derives from a man aged 30-40 years in good health and CMV-seronegative. The chain's CDR3 is CAWSDPLRTGNTIYF. The CDR3 coding sequence is TGTGCCTGGAGTGACCCGTTGCGGACAGGAAACACCATATATTTT.